This passage covers 18 T cell receptor beta chains from one sample sequenced in a study of type 1 regulatory T cells. TCRdb redid the calling of the reads with MiXCR, one entry per CDR3 protein. The table lists some 90,000 distinct CDR3 sequences, roughly a third of them singletons, with roughly 2.4% in the top ten. Sequencing was performed on CD4+ T cells, either the whole sample or a sorted fraction (not recorded which). Source of these receptors: a human donor in good health.

The sample holds a few counts of this clonotype. This chain connects TRBV28 to TRBJ1-2; D is possibly TRBD1 (5 bases). In germline, CDR1 is MDHEN, CDR2 SYDVKM. The V end lost 3 bases, the J end lost 4 bases, and 12 bases lay between the germline ends. CDR3 length equals 14 residues. The CDR3 sequence is CASSLTQATYGYTF. CDR3 in DNA: TGTGCCAGCAGTTTGACACAGGCAACCTATGGCTACACCTTC.

The chain couples TRBV20-1 to TRBJ1-5; tentative D call: TRBD1 (6 bases). The length of the CDR3 is 14 residues. From germline, CDR1 is DFQATT and CDR2 SNEGSKA (reference sequence). Trimming stripped 7 bases from V and 2 bases from J, with 15 bases between. For the CDR3, the DNA is TGCAGTGTTGGGGGGCAGTTGGGCAATCAGCCCCAGCATTTT. Protein product: CSVGGQLGNQPQHF.

This chain uses TRBV7-2 with TRBJ2-7, with D perhaps given as TRBD1 or TRBD2 (5 bases each). V lost 5 bases and J lost 2, with 19 bases in between. This CDR3 has 16 residues. CDR1 is SGHTA, CDR2 FQGNSA, per germline. The CDR3 bases are TGTGCCAGCAGCGTACAACCGGGGACGGCAGCCTACGAGCAGTACTTC. Translated: CASSVQPGTAAYEQYF.

In DNA form, the CDR3 reads TGTGCCACCAGTGATACCGGGACAGGAATCAATGAGCAGTTCTTC. Protein sequence: CATSDTGTGINEQFF. This chain uses TRBV24-1 with TRBJ2-1, with TRBD1 identical over 8 bases. Trimming at V came to 3 bases and at J to 6 bases, leaving 6 bases not matched to a gene. The length of the CDR3 is 15 residues. Germline lookup yields CDR1 KGHDR and CDR2 SFDVKD.

This sequence joins TRBV7-7 and TRBJ2-5; D unresolved. Trimming removed 1 base at V and 0 bases at J, with 6 bases between. The germline gives CDR1 SSHAT, CDR2 FNYEAQ (reference sequence). The CDR3 covers 14 residues. The CDR3 here is CASSLDGYQETQYF. CDR3 in DNA: TGTGCCAGCAGCTTAGATGGGTACCAAGAGACCCAGTACTTC.

The chain carries TRBV10-3 and TRBJ2-2, with D hard to call. The CDR3 length is 14 residues. Trimming took off 3 bases at V and 1 base at J, with 6 bases between the two ends. Per germline, CDR1 ENHRY and CDR2 SYGVKD. In nucleotides, the CDR3 is TGTGCCATCAGTGACTCGGGGAACACCGGGGAGCTGTTTTTT. Translating gives CAISDSGNTGELFF.

Only a few counts were recorded for this clonotype. This chain links TRBV12-3 or TRBV12-4 with TRBJ2-2, with D maybe TRBD1 (5 bases). The CDR3 is 15 amino acids. Trimming left V 9 bases short and J 5 bases short, with 19 bases between. The CDR3: CASQIGASGTGELFF. In nucleotides, the CDR3 is TGTGCCAGTCAAATTGGGGCATCGGGTACCGGGGAGCTGTTTTTT.

The sample holds a few counts of this clonotype. This chain joins TRBV5-4 and TRBJ2-1; 7 positions agree with TRBD1. The CDR3 runs 16 residues. V shed 4 bases and J 5 bases; nucleotides not matched to a gene: 12. The V gene's germline CDR1 is SGHNT and CDR2 YYREEE (reference sequence). CDR3: CASSPATGTDHNEQFF. As DNA, the CDR3 is TGTGCCAGCAGCCCGGCTACCGGGACAGATCACAATGAGCAGTTCTTC.

This clonotype was detected only a few times. The rearrangement uses TRBV5-6 and TRBJ1-1; D is unresolved. V lost 1 base to trimming and J lost 0 bases, with 10 bases between them. CDR1 is SGHDT, CDR2 YYEEEE, per germline. The CDR3 runs to 15 residues. CDR3: CASSLTMTVNTEAFF. CDR3 DNA: TGTGCCAGCAGCTTGACGATGACGGTGAACACTGAAGCTTTCTTT.

This clonotype was seen a handful of times. The V call is TRBV29-1, the J call TRBJ1-5, with 7 bases aligning to TRBD1. This CDR3 contains 15 residues. The germline V gene has CDR1 SQVTM and CDR2 ANQGSEA. Trimming removed 4 bases from V and 5 bases from J; junction bases left unmatched: 11. CDR3 protein: CSVAGGRGLDQPQHF. CDR3 sequence (DNA): TGCAGCGTTGCAGGGGGTAGGGGGTTAGATCAGCCCCAGCATTTT.

This chain links TRBV20-1 with TRBJ2-5; TRBD2 agrees at 10 bases. V lost 5 bases to trimming and J lost 5 bases; unmatched junction nucleotides: 5. The length of the CDR3 is 13 residues. CDR1 and CDR2 from the germline V gene are DFQATT and SNEGSKA (reference sequence). CDR3 protein: CSACGLADETQYF. In DNA form, the CDR3 reads TGCAGTGCTTGCGGACTAGCGGATGAGACCCAGTACTTC.

This clonotype was seen a few times. V usage is TRBV12-5 and J usage is TRBJ2-7; D uncertain. Germline-derived CDR1 and CDR2 are LGHNT and FRNRAP. V lost 0 bases, J lost 1 base, and 4 bases lay in between. CDR3 length: 13 amino acids. CDR3 residues: CASGLVQSYEQYF. The CDR3 DNA sequence: TGTGCTAGTGGTTTGGTACAATCCTACGAGCAGTACTTC.

The rearrangement links TRBV6-2 or TRBV6-3 to TRBJ2-1; the match to TRBD2 covers 12 bases. CDR1 and CDR2 from the germline V gene are MNHEY and SVGEGT. V was clipped by 7 bases and J by 7 bases; unmatched bases: 2. The CDR3 loop spans 13 amino acids. The CDR3 DNA sequence: TGTGCCAGCACTAGCGGGAGGGGAAATGAGCAGTTCTTC. This codes for CASTSGRGNEQFF.

This chain connects TRBV12-3 or TRBV12-4 to TRBJ1-2; a weak D match, TRBD1 (5 bases). Trimming removed 7 bases at V and 2 bases at J, with 11 bases between. CDR3 length: 13 amino acids. CDR3 bases: TGTGCCAGCACCGCACAGGAAAACTATGGCTACACCTTC. Amino acids: CASTAQENYGYTF.

The chain uses TRBV19 and TRBJ1-5; weak D call: TRBD1 (5 bases). This CDR3 spans 13 amino acids. Germline-derived CDR1 and CDR2 are LNHDA and SQIVND (reference sequence). The V gene lost 8 bases and the J gene lost 3 bases, with 11 bases spanning the gap. Here the CDR3 reads CASDTGTNQPQHF. DNA for the CDR3: TGTGCCAGTGATACAGGTACCAATCAGCCCCAGCATTTT.

This chain uses TRBV5-1 with TRBJ2-4; D is undetermined. The CDR3 consists of 15 residues. Germline loops: CDR1 SGHRS, CDR2 YFSETQ. The V gene lost 4 bases and the J gene lost 7 bases, with 18 bases spanning the gap. The CDR3 sequence: CASSASAALPNIQYF. The CDR3 DNA is TGCGCCAGCAGCGCCTCCGCGGCTTTACCTAACATTCAGTACTTC.

This clonotype was observed a few times. The chain links TRBV19 to TRBJ1-1; no firm D call. The V and J ends lost 3 bases and 0 bases respectively, with 11 bases between them. Germline values: CDR1 LNHDA, CDR2 SQIVND (reference sequence). The CDR3 consists of 15 residues. In DNA, the CDR3 is TGTGCCAGTAGTATCGGCAGACCCATGAACACTGAAGCTTTCTTT. It specifies CASSIGRPMNTEAFF.

This clonotype was detected only a few times. The rearrangement joins TRBV5-1 to TRBJ2-1; 9 nucleotides align to TRBD1. Germline V lookup: CDR1 SGHRS, CDR2 YFSETQ. This CDR3 has 15 residues. V was pared by 4 bases and J by 9 bases, with 11 bases of the junction left unmatched. The CDR3 sequence is CASSLGQGKWAEQFF. Here the CDR3 DNA reads TGCGCCAGCAGCCTGGGACAGGGAAAGTGGGCTGAGCAGTTCTTC. Looking up the rest from reference TRBV5-1 and TRBJ2-1 gives the full variable domain: KAGVTQTPRYLIKTRGQQVTLSCSPISGHRSVSWYQQTPGQGLQFLFEYFSETQRNKGNFPGRFSGRQFSNSRSEMNVSTLELGDSALYLCASSLGQGKWAEQFFGPGTRLTVL.